Listed below are T cell receptor beta chains from one sample, sequenced in a study of T cell changes during pregnancy in multiple sclerosis. Profiled with immunoSEQ multiplex PCR; TCRdb holds only in-frame clones, not every one. The top ten clones hold less than 1.5% of a sample with around 63,000 clones, around 91% of them seen once. Specimen: peripheral blood, collected after pregnancy. The receptors stem from a female donor in good health, enrolled as a control in a pregnancy study. Both conserved end residues are part of each CDR3. D genes are given only for firm matches. Clone sizes are given selectively: once, few, many, or a class where the clone is expanded.

TRBD1,-,TRBJ1-2,TRBV6-5,CASSTGGAYGYTF,TGTGCCAGCAGTACAGGGGGCGCGTATGGCTACACCTTC
-,-,TRBJ2-3,TRBV6-6,CASRQGWTDTQYF,TGTGCCAGCCGGCAGGGGTGGACAGATACGCAGTATTTT
TRBD1,-,TRBJ2-7,TRBV9,CASSGQGGYEQYF,TGTGCCAGCAGCGGACAGGGGGGTTACGAGCAGTACTTC
-,-,TRBJ2-5,TRBV30,CAWSVGAAQEETQYF,TGTGCCTGGAGTGTAGGAGCGGCGCAAGAAGAGACCCAGTACTTC
-,-,TRBJ2-1,TRBV11-1,CASSQQLPSSYNEQFF,TGTGCCAGCAGCCAGCAGCTGCCTAGCTCCTACAATGAGCAGTTCTTC
-,-,TRBJ2-3,TRBV2,CARDGLAIGTDTQYF,TGTGCCAGGGACGGGCTAGCGATTGGCACAGATACGCAGTATTTT
-,-,TRBJ1-1,TRBV6-5,CASSPNPSTEAFF,TGTGCCAGCAGTCCCAACCCCAGCACTGAAGCTTTCTTT
-,-,TRBJ1-1,TRBV7-9,CASSLLGQNTEAFF,TGTGCCAGCAGCTTGCTGGGACAGAACACTGAAGCTTTCTTT
TRBD1,-,TRBJ1-2,TRBV5-1,CASSPTGQNYGYTF,TGCGCCAGCAGCCCGACGGGACAGAACTATGGCTACACCTTC
-,few,TRBJ1-1,TRBV29-1,CSVLGTEAFF,TGCAGCGTTCTCGGCACTGAAGCTTTCTTT
TRBD1,-,TRBJ2-5,TRBV19,CASSRDSQETQYF,TGTGCCAGTAGTAGGGACAGCCAAGAGACCCAGTACTTC
-,-,TRBJ2-1,TRBV2,CASEGSHEQFF,TGTGCCAGCGAGGGAAGCCATGAGCAGTTCTTC
TRBD1,once,TRBJ1-6,TRBV18,CASSPRTGSGNSPLHF,TGTGCCAGCTCTCCCAGGACAGGATCCGGTAATTCACCCCTCCACTTT
-,-,TRBJ2-7,TRBV4-1,CASSQRGGPYEQYF,TGCGCCAGCAGCCAAAGGGGGGGGCCCTACGAGCAGTACTTC
-,-,TRBJ1-5,TRBV2,CASTGSRSNQPQHF,TGTGCCAGTACAGGCTCGAGGAGCAATCAGCCCCAGCATTTT
TRBD1,few,TRBJ1-5,TRBV6-1,CASSEGSGGDNQPQHF,TGTGCCAGCAGTGAGGGCTCAGGGGGCGACAATCAGCCCCAGCATTTT
TRBD1,once,TRBJ1-1,TRBV7-6,CASSFTQGGNTEAFF,TGTGCCAGCAGCTTTACACAGGGGGGAAACACTGAAGCTTTCTTT
-,-,TRBJ2-5,TRBV6-1,CASSAQEAQETQYF,TGTGCCAGCAGTGCCCAGGAGGCCCAAGAGACCCAGTACTTC
TRBD2,-,TRBJ2-3,TRBV7-2,CASSPQAGGLETDTQYF,TGTGCCAGCAGCCCCCAGGCGGGGGGCCTTGAAACAGATACGCAGTATTTT
-,few,TRBJ1-5,TRBV19,CASSTGARQPQHF,TGTGCCAGTAGTACAGGGGCGCGGCAGCCCCAGCATTTT
-,-,TRBJ2-7,TRBV5-4,CASSYGVDEQYF,TGTGCCAGCAGCTACGGGGTAGACGAGCAGTACTTC
-,once,TRBJ1-4,TRBV7-8,CASSPRTATNEKLFF,TGTGCCAGCAGCCCGAGGACAGCAACTAATGAAAAACTGTTTTTT
TRBD2,-,TRBJ2-2,TRBV6-5,CASSYGLADNTGELFF,TGTGCCAGCAGTTACGGACTAGCTGATAACACCGGGGAGCTGTTTTTT
-,-,TRBJ1-5,TRBV9,CASSRSESNQPQHF,TGTGCCAGCAGCCGATCCGAGAGCAATCAGCCCCAGCATTTT
-,-,TRBJ1-2,TRBV5-5,CASSLGQAVYGYTF,TGTGCCAGCAGCTTGGGACAGGCCGTCTATGGCTACACCTTC
TRBD1,-,TRBJ1-5,TRBV19,CASSVGQGLQPQHF,TGTGCCAGTAGTGTAGGACAGGGTCTTCAGCCCCAGCATTTT
TRBD1,-,TRBJ1-1,TRBV7-2,CASSLGQGVYTEAFF,TGTGCCAGCAGCTTAGGCCAGGGGGTTTACACTGAAGCTTTCTTT
-,-,TRBJ1-1,TRBV30,CAWTQDTEAFF,TGTGCCTGGACCCAGGACACTGAAGCTTTCTTT
-,-,TRBJ1-1,TRBV5-1,CASSLPLNTEAFF,TGCGCCAGCAGCTTGCCGTTGAACACTGAAGCTTTCTTT
-,-,TRBJ1-4,TRBV18,CASSPNRDATNEKLFF,TGTGCCAGCTCACCGAACAGGGATGCAACTAATGAAAAACTGTTTTTT
TRBD2,-,TRBJ2-3,TRBV2,CASIGRAGGPDTQYF,TGTGCCAGCATAGGAAGGGCGGGGGGGCCAGATACGCAGTATTTT
-,-,TRBJ1-2,TRBV4-1,CASSQDLLGAGYTF,TGCGCCAGCAGCCAAGATCTATTGGGGGCTGGCTACACCTTC
TRBD1,-,TRBJ1-2,TRBV6-5,CASSIGTGVYGYTF,TGTGCCAGCAGCATCGGGACAGGGGTCTATGGCTACACCTTC
-,-,TRBJ2-7,TRBV25-1,CASSEYDSGGEQYF,TGTGCCAGCAGTGAATACGATTCAGGAGGTGAGCAGTACTTC
-,-,TRBJ1-2,TRBV5-5,CASTIISENYGYTF,TGTGCCAGCACCATCATCAGTGAAAACTATGGCTACACCTTC
-,-,TRBJ1-2,TRBV6-1,CASSDSGAKGYTF,TGTGCCAGCAGTGATTCTGGGGCGAAAGGCTACACCTTC
-,-,TRBJ2-7,TRBV14,CASSRGTLSYEQYF,TGTGCCAGCAGCCGGGGGACTTTATCCTACGAGCAGTACTTC
TRBD2,-,TRBJ2-1,TRBV7-9,CASSFGGLAGGHGEQFF,TGTGCCAGCAGCTTCGGGGGACTAGCGGGGGGGCATGGTGAGCAGTTCTTC
-,-,TRBJ1-1,TRBV6-6,CASSYGGTEAFF,TGTGCCAGCAGTTACGGGGGGACTGAAGCTTTCTTT
TRBD1,few,TRBJ1-1,TRBV25-1,CASSDGTGQFDTEAFF,TGTGCCAGCAGTGACGGGACAGGGCAGTTCGACACTGAAGCTTTCTTT